This T cell receptor beta chain was identified in a study of blood T cell repertoires in COVID-19. The CDR3 is made up of 15 amino acids. CDR1 is LGHDT, CDR2 YNNKEL, per germline (reference sequence). V trimming: 4 bases; J trimming: 4 bases; junction bases outside the gene matches: 7. In the original processing: How many nucleated cells were present was estimated from reference gene primer amplification. Method: immunoSEQ multiplex PCR; TCRdb's copy keeps in-frame clones and lacks some. The DNA gave D and trimming, while V, J and clone size come from that table. The data show roughly 250,000 clones, with roughly 82% seen just once and approximately 4.5% held by the top ten.

Sequencing was carried out using peripheral blood. This sequence originates from a woman aged 70-85 years with acute or convalescent COVID-19. The chain carries TRBV3-1 (or the pseudogene TRBV3-2) and TRBJ1-2; 9 bases fit TRBD1. The CDR3 loop reads CASSRGTGNPYGYTF. The CDR3 nucleotides are TGTGCCAGCAGCCGAGGGACAGGGAACCCCTATGGCTACACCTTC.